This T cell receptor (beta chain) is drawn from a study of blood T cells in healthy people across ages. The study's findings and limits: Long-lived donors carried more naive CD4+ cells and greater diversity than aged donors.

Details on this clonotype: Its cognate antigen is unknown.

The CDR3 is made up of 13 amino acids. Trimming left V 1 base short and J 12 bases short, with 16 bases between. Germline V gene sequence: CDR1 SGHTA, CDR2 FQGNSA. For the second PCR, which ran for about 6 to 11 cycles, a sample-barcoded 5' primer and a J-beta primer mix were used. Each CDR3 protein is one row after TCRdb ran MiXCR on the 5' RACE reads. The table has 630,000 or so distinct CDR3 sequences, roughly 32% seen once; the top ten hold 15% to 19%. Investigators took approximately 10 milliliters of peripheral blood from every donor. V is TRBV7-2 and J is TRBJ2-7; TRBD2 is a possible D gene (6 bases). Source material: blood. The receptor's source is a woman older than 75 in good health. For the CDR3, the DNA is TGTGCCAGCAGCTTAGTTGGGGACTTAGAGGGGTACTTC. Amino acids: CASSLVGDLEGYF.